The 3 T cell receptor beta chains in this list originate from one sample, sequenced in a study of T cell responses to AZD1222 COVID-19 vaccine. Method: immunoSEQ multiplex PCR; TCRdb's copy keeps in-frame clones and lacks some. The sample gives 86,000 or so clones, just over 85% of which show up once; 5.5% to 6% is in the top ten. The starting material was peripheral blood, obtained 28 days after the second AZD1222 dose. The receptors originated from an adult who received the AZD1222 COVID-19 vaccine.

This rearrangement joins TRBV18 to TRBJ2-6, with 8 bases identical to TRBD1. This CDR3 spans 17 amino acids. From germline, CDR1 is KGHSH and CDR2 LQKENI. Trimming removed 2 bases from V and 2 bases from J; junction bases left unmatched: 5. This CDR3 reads CASSPGQGLAGANVLTF. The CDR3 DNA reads TGTGCCAGCTCACCAGGACAGGGTCTTGCTGGGGCCAACGTCCTGACTTTC.

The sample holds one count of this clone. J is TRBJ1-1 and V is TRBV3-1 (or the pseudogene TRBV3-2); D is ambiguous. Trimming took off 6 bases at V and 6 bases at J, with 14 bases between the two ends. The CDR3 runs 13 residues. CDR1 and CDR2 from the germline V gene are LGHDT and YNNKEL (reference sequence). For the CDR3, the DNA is TGTGCCAGCAGAGTTGGGCTATCGGCTGAAGCTTTCTTT. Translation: CASRVGLSAEAFF.

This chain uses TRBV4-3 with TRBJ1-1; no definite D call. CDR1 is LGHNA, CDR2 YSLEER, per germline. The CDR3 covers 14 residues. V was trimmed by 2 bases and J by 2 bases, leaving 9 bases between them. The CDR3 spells CASSQSWDNTEAFF. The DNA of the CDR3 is TGCGCCAGCAGCCAAAGCTGGGATAACACTGAAGCTTTCTTT.